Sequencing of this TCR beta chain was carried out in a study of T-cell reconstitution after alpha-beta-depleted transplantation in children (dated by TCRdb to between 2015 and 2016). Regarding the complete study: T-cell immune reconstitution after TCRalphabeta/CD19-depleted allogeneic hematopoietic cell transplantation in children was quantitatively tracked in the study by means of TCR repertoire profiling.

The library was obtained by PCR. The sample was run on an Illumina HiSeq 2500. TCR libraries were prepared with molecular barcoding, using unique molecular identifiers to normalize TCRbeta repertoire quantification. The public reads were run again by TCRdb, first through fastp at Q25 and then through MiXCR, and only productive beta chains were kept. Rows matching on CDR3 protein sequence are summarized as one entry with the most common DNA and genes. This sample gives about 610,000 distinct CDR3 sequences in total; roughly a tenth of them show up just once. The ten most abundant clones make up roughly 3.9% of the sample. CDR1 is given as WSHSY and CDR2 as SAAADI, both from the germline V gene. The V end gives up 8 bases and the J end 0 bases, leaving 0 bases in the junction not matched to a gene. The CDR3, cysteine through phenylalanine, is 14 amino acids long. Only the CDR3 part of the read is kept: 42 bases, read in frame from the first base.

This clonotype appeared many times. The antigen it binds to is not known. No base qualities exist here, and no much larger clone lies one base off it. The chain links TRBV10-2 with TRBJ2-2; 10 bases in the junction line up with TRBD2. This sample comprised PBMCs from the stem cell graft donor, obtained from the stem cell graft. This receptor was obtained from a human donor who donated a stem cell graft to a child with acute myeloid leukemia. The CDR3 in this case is CASLAGANTGELFF. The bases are TGCGCCAGCCTAGCGGGAGCGAACACCGGGGAGCTGTTTTTT.